Described below is a single TCR beta chain sequence and its context. Its antigen is not identified. The ends lost 5 bases at V and 2 bases at J; junction bases unmatched: 8. The CDR3 consists of 15 residues. Germline assignment: CDR1 SEHNR and CDR2 FQNEAQ (reference sequence). Sequencing used immunoSEQ multiplex PCR; TCRdb keeps in-frame clones, though not all of them. The data show more than 45,000 clones, about two thirds seen once. This sample stems from a study of T cell clones after liver transplantation. Background on the study: Samples came from ITN030ST, which attempted immunosuppression withdrawal within 2 years of liver transplantation. Graft-donor-reactive sequences were compared with third-party-reactive TCRbeta sequences from pre-transplant mixed lymphocyte reactions.

Study-level points and caveats: These preliminary findings come from unstandardized post-transplant sampling times. In a couple of subjects, few donor cells limited the measurable donor-reactive repertoire.

The V call is TRBV7-9, the J call TRBJ1-2, with 7 bases matching TRBD1. Material: CD4+ T cells from blood, obtained at the approximately 15-month timepoint. The receptor's source is a human patient who received a liver transplant. Some T cells may be provided by the graft donor. CDR3 sequence (DNA): TGTGCCAGCAGCCCCGGACAGGAACTAAACTATGGCTACACCTTC. This translates into CASSPGQELNYGYTF.